Ten or more counts support the clone carrying this T cell receptor beta chain. Its antigen is not known. This record belongs to a study of CD8+CD57+ T cells in acquired aplastic anemia. Trimming took off 1 base at V and 10 bases at J, with 13 bases between the two ends. CDR3 length: 13 residues. Germline assignment: CDR1 MNHNS and CDR2 SASEGT. The study profiled TCR beta VDJ and CDR3 using genomic DNA as template. TCRdb itself ran the reads through MiXCR, one entry per CDR3 protein. The profile shows about 160,000 distinct CDR3 sequences, around 48% of them singletons. All sequencing subjects had displayed CD8+CD57+ cell expansion on flow cytometry. Regarding the study as a whole: Controls and patients did not differ significantly in CD8+ Simpson's diversity.

The chain carries TRBV6-1 and TRBJ1-1; maybe TRBD1 (5 bases). The receptor was isolated from a human donor with aplastic anemia. Input material: sorted CD4+, CD8+, or CD8+CD57+ T cells (not recorded which) from PBMCs. This CDR3 reads CASSEDPRAPAFF. CDR3 nucleotide sequence: TGTGCCAGCAGTGAAGATCCCAGGGCCCCAGCTTTCTTT.